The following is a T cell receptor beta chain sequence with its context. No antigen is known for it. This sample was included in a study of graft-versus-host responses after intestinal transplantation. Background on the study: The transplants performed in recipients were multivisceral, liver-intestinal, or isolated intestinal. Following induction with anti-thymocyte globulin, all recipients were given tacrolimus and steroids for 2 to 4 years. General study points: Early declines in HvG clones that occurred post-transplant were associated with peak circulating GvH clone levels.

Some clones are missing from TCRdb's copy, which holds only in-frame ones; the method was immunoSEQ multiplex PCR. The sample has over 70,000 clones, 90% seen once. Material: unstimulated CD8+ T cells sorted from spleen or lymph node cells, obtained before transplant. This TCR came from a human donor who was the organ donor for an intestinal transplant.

This chain's CDR3 is CASSPTGTSRTGELFF. The CDR3 DNA follows: TGTGCCAGCAGCCCCACAGGGACTAGTAGAACCGGGGAGCTGTTTTTT. The rearrangement links TRBV7-6 to TRBJ2-2; 8 bases align to TRBD2. The CDR3 is 16 residues long. The V gene's germline CDR1 is SGHVS and CDR2 FNYEAQ. The V and J ends lost 5 bases and 5 bases, in that order; junction bases with no gene match: 10.